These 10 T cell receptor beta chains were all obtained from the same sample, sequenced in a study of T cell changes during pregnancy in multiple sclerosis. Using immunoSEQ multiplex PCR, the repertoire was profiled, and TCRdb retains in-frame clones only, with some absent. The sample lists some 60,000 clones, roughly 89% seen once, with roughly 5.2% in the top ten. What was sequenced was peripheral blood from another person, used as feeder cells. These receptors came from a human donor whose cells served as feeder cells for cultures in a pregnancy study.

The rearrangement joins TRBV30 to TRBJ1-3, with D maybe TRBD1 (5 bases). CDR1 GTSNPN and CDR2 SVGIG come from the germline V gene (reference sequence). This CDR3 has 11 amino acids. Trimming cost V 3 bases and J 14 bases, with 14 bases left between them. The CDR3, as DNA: TGTGCCTGGAGCGCCTCCGGGACCGTATATTTT. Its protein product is CAWSASGTVYF.

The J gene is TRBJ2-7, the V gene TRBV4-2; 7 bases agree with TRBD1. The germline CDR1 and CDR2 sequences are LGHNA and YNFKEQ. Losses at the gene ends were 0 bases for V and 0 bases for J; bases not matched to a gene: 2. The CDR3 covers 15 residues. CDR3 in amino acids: CASSQETGVSYEQYF. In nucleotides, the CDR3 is TGTGCCAGCAGCCAAGAAACAGGGGTCTCCTACGAGCAGTACTTC.

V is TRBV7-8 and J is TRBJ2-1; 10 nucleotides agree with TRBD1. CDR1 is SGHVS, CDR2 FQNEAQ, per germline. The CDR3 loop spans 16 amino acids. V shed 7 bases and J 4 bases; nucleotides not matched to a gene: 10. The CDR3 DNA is TGTGCCAGCAACTTTCGCCGGGACAGGGGATACAATGAGCAGTTCTTC. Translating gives CASNFRRDRGYNEQFF.

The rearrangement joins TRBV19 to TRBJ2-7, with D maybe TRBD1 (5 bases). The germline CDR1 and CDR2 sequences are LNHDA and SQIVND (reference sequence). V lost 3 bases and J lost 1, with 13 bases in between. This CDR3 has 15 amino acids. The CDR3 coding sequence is TGTGCCAGTAGTATGTCCCCAGGGAATTCCTACGAGCAGTACTTC. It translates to CASSMSPGNSYEQYF.

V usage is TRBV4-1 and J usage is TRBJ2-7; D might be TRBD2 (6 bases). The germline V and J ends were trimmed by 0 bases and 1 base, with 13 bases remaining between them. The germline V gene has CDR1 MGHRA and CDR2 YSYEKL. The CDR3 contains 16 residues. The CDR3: CASSQDGASVSYEQYF. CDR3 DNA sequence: TGCGCCAGCAGCCAAGATGGGGCTAGCGTATCCTACGAGCAGTACTTC.

CDR3: CASPSLEHTDTQYF. The CDR3, as DNA: TGTGCCAGCCCTTCGCTAGAACACACAGATACGCAGTATTTT. The chain recombines TRBV2 with TRBJ2-3; D gene uncertain. Germline assignment: CDR1 SNHLY and CDR2 FYNNEI. The length of the CDR3 is 14 residues. Trimming left V 8 bases short and J 2 bases short, with 14 bases between.

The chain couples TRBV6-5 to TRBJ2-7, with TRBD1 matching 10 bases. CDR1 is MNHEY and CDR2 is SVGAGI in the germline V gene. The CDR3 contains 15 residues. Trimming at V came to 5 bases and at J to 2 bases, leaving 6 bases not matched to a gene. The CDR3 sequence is CASSPRQGAAYEQYF. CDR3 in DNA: TGTGCCAGCAGTCCCCGACAGGGGGCAGCCTACGAGCAGTACTTC.

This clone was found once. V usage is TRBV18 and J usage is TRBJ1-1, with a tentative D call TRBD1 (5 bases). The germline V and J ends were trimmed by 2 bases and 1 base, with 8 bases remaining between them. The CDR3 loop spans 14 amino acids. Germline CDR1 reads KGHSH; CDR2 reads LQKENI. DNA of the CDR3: TGTGCCAGCTCACCAGGGACTCCGAACACTGAAGCTTTCTTT. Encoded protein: CASSPGTPNTEAFF.

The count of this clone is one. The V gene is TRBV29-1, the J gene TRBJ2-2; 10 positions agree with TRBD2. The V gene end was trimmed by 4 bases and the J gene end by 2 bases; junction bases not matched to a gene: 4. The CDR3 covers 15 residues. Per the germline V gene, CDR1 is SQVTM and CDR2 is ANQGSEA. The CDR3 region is CSVVQRGGNTGELFF. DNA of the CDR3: TGCAGCGTTGTACAGCGGGGGGGCAACACCGGGGAGCTGTTTTTT.

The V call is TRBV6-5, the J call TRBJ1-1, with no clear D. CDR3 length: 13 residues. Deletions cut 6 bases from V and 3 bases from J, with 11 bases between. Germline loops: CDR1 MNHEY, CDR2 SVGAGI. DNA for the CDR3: TGTGCCAGCAGGTTTACAGTGGACACTGAAGCTTTCTTT. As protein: CASRFTVDTEAFF.